This T cell receptor (beta chain) was sequenced for a study of T cell responses to AZD1222 COVID-19 vaccine (dated by TCRdb to the early 2020s). A note on the overall study: AZD1222 recipients whose second dose came at about 4 weeks and those whose second dose came at about 12 weeks were combined into one group, since spike-specific TCR depth and breadth did not differ between the two schedules. TCR sequencing was performed for about 240 trial participants, of whom roughly 200 were given two doses of AZD1222 and 26 were given two doses of MenACWY control vaccine. Trial participants were enrolled into age subgroups of 18-55, 56-69 and 70-plus years, which contained 148, 28 and 57 TCR-sequenced participants, respectively.

The sample's time point label, decoded: baseline before first vaccination. Vaccinee samples were obtained from the UK trials COV001 and COV002, which included a single-blind randomized controlled phase 2/3 trial of AZD1222 (ChAdOx1 nCoV-19) in healthy adults. For TCRbeta chain sequencing, PBMC samples were collected from trial participants at day 0 and at day 28 after the second dose. The CDR3 regions of human TCRbeta chains were analyzed by immunosequencing. The original methods were these. TCRs in the repertoires were matched against a reference library of SARS-CoV-2-specific TCRs that had been generated with the MIRA antigen-specificity platform. Breadth was defined as the fraction of unique TCRs that were SARS-CoV-2-associated, and depth was defined as the fraction of total T cells that were SARS-CoV-2-associated. Each spike-specific TCR was assigned to its reactive spike region and to a CD4 or CD8 class using the MIRA data. Log10-transformed breadth and depth values were compared by one-way ANOVA with Sidak's multiple comparisons tests. Imported from immuneACCESS, the table was reduced by TCRdb to in-frame sequences with V and J called. These copies leave out some clones; in studies compared against another copy, an unresolved V gene accounts for under half, and the cause of the remainder is not known. V and J calls and clone size follow that table, whereas D and trimming were derived from the DNA. The sample data list approximately 100,000 clones, and roughly 92% of these were observed just once. The ten largest clones add up to approximately 4.2% of the sample.

On the study overall, not on this receptor specifically: The whole spike protein was spanned by vaccine-associated CD4 TCRs, and dominant responses were seen in regions 160-218 and 743-854. Conclusions about previously exposed vaccinees are limited, since just six AZD1222 recipients were seropositive for SARS-CoV-2 at baseline. The 56-69-year group was small, and its depth increase did not reach significance, likely because of low power. Reportedly, close to half of the unique spike-specific TCRs recognized epitopes lying outside the regions that are mutated in the B.1.351 and B.1.1.7 variants. Participants were mostly white British, with more females than males. The authors suggested clonal diversity may have been underestimated. Because no samples from the day 14 peak response were available, repertoires could be characterized only after the peak T cell response. Spike-specific TCR breadth and depth rose significantly after two AZD1222 doses compared with day 0 and with MenACWY recipients.

Points on this clone: What antigen it recognizes has not been identified. The input lacks base qualities; no much larger clone sits a single base away.

The CDR3 goes from the cysteine to the phenylalanine over 12 residues. Only the CDR3 DNA is retained, 36 bases long and in frame from the first base. In the germline V gene (reference sequence), CDR1 corresponds to GTSNPN and CDR2 to SVGIG. V and J lose 5 bases and 7 bases, and a span of 12 bases separates them. This receptor was taken from an adult in good health. The sample here was peripheral blood, taken on day 0 of AZD1222 vaccination. The sequence links TRBV30 to TRBJ2-1, with TRBD1 tentatively as D gene (7 bases match). The CDR3 reads as follows: CAWDPGGNEQFF. The bases read TGTGCCTGGGACCCAGGGGGGAATGAGCAGTTCTTC.